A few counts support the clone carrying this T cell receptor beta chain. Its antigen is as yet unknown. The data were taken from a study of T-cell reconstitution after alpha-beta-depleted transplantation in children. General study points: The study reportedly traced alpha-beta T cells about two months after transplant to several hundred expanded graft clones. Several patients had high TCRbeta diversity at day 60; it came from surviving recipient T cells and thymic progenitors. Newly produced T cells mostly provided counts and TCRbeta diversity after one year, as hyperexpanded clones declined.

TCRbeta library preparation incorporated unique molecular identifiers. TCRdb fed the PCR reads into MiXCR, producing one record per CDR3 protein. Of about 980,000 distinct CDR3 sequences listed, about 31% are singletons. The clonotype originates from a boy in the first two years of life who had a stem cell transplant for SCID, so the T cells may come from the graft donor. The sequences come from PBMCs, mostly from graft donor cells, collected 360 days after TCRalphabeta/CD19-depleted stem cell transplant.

The DNA of the CDR3 is TGCAGTGCTAGAGCGCCTTTTGGGGGCACTAATAATGAAAAACTGTTTTTT. It translates to CSARAPFGGTNNEKLFF. V usage is TRBV20-1 and J usage is TRBJ1-4; possible D gene TRBD1, 6 bases. This CDR3 contains 17 residues. V lost 1 base, J lost 4 bases, and 19 bases lay in between. From germline, CDR1 is DFQATT and CDR2 SNEGSKA (reference sequence).